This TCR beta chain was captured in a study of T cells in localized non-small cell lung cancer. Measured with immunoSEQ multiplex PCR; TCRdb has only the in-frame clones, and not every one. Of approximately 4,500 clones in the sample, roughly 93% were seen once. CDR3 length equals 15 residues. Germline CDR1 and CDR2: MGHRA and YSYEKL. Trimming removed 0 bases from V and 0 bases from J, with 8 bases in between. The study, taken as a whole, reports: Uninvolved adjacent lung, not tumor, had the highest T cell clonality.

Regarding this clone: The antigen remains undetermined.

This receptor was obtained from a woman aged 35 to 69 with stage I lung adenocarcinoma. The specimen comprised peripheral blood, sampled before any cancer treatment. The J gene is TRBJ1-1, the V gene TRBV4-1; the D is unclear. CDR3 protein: CASSQDPVMNTEAFF. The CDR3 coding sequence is TGCGCCAGCAGCCAAGATCCGGTTATGAACACTGAAGCTTTCTTT.